These 5 T cell receptor beta chains were all obtained from the same sample, sequenced in a study of human T cells and chemical hapten exposure. TCRdb re-derived calls from the RACE reads in MiXCR, one entry per CDR3 protein. The table lists roughly 260,000 distinct CDR3 sequences, approximately 8.4% of them singletons. Time point: pre-sensitization, week 0. Treatment here: therapeutic diphenylcyclopropenone sensitization with weekly scalp DPC. The input for sequencing was whole blood, taken in connection with sensitization to the hapten diphenylcyclopropenone (DPC). The receptors shown here come from a woman in her forties with alopecia areata. Some clones in this sample may be carry-over from other donors' samples.

The chain has TRBV6-2 or TRBV6-3 and TRBJ2-1; TRBD1 agrees at 7 bases. The J segment lost 2 bases and the V segment lost 0 bases, leaving 4 bases of the junction unmatched. Germline V gene sequence: CDR1 MNHEY, CDR2 SVGEGT. The CDR3 loop spans 16 amino acids. The CDR3 DNA reads TGTGCCAGCAGTTACTCGACCAGGGGGACCTACAATGAGCAGTTCTTC. Its translation: CASSYSTRGTYNEQFF.

This clonotype was counted ten times or more. J is TRBJ1-2 and V is TRBV29-1; the D is unclear. The V gene lost 8 bases and the J gene lost 4 bases, with 11 bases spanning the gap. This CDR3 has 11 amino acids. CDR1 is SQVTM, CDR2 ANQGSEA, per germline. Written as DNA, the CDR3 is TGCAGCTTTCCGGAGGCCTATGGCTACACCTTC. Translated: CSFPEAYGYTF.

The table lists this clonotype with a few counts. The rearrangement joins TRBV10-3 to TRBJ2-5, with 7 bases lining up with TRBD1. Germline V lookup: CDR1 ENHRY, CDR2 SYGVKD. This CDR3 contains 12 residues. With 7 bases clipped from V and 5 bases from J, the junction kept 4 bases outside the gene matches. The CDR3 bases are TGTGCCATCAAGGGGGCGGAGGAGACCCAGTACTTC. Translated, it gives CAIKGAEETQYF.

The genes are TRBV12-3 or TRBV12-4 and TRBJ1-4; TRBD1 matches at 7 bases. Trimming took 8 bases from V and 4 from J; bases not matched to a gene: 4. This CDR3 contains 13 residues. The CDR3 protein is CASSGQSNEKLFF. CDR3 DNA: TGTGCCAGCTCGGGACAGAGTAATGAAAAACTGTTTTTT.

A few counts support this clonotype. This chain links TRBV10-3 with TRBJ2-3; D not certain. Germline values: CDR1 ENHRY, CDR2 SYGVKD. V lost 6 bases and J lost 3, with 16 bases in between. This CDR3 region has 15 residues. In nucleotides, the CDR3 is TGTGCCATCAGGACTCGGCACACCCGGACAGATACGCAGTATTTT. It translates to CAIRTRHTRTDTQYF.